This TCR beta chain was identified during a study of T cell responses to AZD1222 COVID-19 vaccine. The study, taken as a whole, reports: Females made up more of the donors, who were largely white British, and clonal diversity may have come out too low.

With regard to this clone: Antigen specificity is unknown.

The protocol was immunoSEQ multiplex PCR, while the TCRdb copy is restricted to in-frame clones and leaves out a portion. The table lists approximately 190,000 clones, approximately 92% of them singletons, with over 1% in the top ten. V was pared by 11 bases and J by 3 bases, with 14 bases between. This CDR3 has 12 amino acids. CDR1 and CDR2 from the germline V gene are SEHNR and FQNEAQ (reference sequence). This specimen was peripheral blood, taken on day 0 of AZD1222 vaccination. The sequence was obtained from an adult in good health. This chain connects TRBV7-9 to TRBJ2-7, with a tentative D call TRBD2 (6 bases). CDR3 sequence: CALAGTFYEQYF. DNA for the CDR3: TGTGCCCTGGCGGGGACCTTCTACGAGCAGTACTTC.